This TCR beta chain was profiled in a study of shared clonotypes between healthy human individuals. At the deep level, the assay was run. Sequencing used immunoSEQ multiplex PCR; TCRdb keeps in-frame clones, though not all of them. Among nearly 500,000 clones listed, about 79% were seen once. General study findings and limits: Sharing of clonotypes among donors was expected to vary with sequencing depth.

For this clone: The antigen is not known.

Recent vaccinations or acute infections were absent in the healthy HIV-negative adult donors. Each unsorted sample relied on 90 million or so PBMCs as its source of genomic DNA. What was sequenced was PBMCs. This TCR was recovered from a woman in her thirties or forties in good health. Some clones in this sample may be carry-over from other donors' samples.

The CDR3 protein is CASSPHSGYEQYF. Here the CDR3 DNA reads TGTGCCAGCAGCCCCCATTCGGGCTACGAGCAGTACTTC. The chain carries TRBV7-6 and TRBJ2-7, with D hard to call. V was trimmed by 5 bases and J by 3 bases, leaving 11 bases between them. Germline CDR1 and CDR2: SGHVS and FNYEAQ. The CDR3 runs to 13 residues.